The 6 T cell receptor beta chains below were found in one sample sequenced in a study of T cell changes during pregnancy in multiple sclerosis. Sequenced by immunoSEQ multiplex PCR; TCRdb stores in-frame clones only, minus some. The data show some 64,000 clones, with roughly 88% seen just once and about 2.1% held by the top ten. The source was peripheral blood, collected in the second trimester of pregnancy. These receptors all stem from a female donor in good health, enrolled as a control in a pregnancy study.

The rearrangement links TRBV6-1 to TRBJ2-6; weak D call: TRBD1 (5 bases). The V gene's germline CDR1 is MNHNS and CDR2 SASEGT. V shed 1 base and J shed 2 bases, with 6 bases lying between them. The CDR3 covers 15 residues. The CDR3 protein is CASSEGTTGANVLTF. The CDR3 DNA reads as TGTGCCAGCAGTGAAGGGACAACTGGGGCCAACGTCCTGACTTTC.

The chain combines TRBV9 with TRBJ2-7; D is possibly TRBD2 (5 bases). Trimming removed 0 bases at V and 7 bases at J, with 8 bases between. Germline loops: CDR1 SGDLS, CDR2 YYNGEE. The CDR3 runs to 12 residues. The CDR3 nucleotides read TGTGCCAGCAGCGTAGGAGCGGATGAGCAGTACTTC. Protein product: CASSVGADEQYF.

J is TRBJ1-2 and V is TRBV20-1; 7 bases are a match to TRBD1. With 6 bases clipped from V and 10 bases from J, the junction kept 8 bases outside the gene matches. Germline CDR1 DFQATT, CDR2 SNEGSKA (reference sequence). The CDR3 consists of 11 residues. The CDR3 DNA follows: TGCAGTGCGGAGACAGGGCTCGACTACACCTTC. It yields the protein CSAETGLDYTF.

The gene calls are TRBV7-9 and TRBJ2-1; 10 positions match TRBD1. V lost 4 bases, J lost 7 bases, and 10 bases stayed unmatched. CDR1 is SEHNR, CDR2 FQNEAQ, per germline (reference sequence). The CDR3 is 16 amino acids. CDR3 loop: CASSSTEDRGYNEQFF. As DNA, the CDR3 is TGTGCCAGCAGCTCCACCGAGGACAGGGGGTATAATGAGCAGTTCTTC.

The rearrangement joins TRBV6-5 to TRBJ2-1; 8 bases are a match to TRBD1. V was pared by 6 bases and J by 2 bases, with 6 bases of the junction left unmatched. CDR3 size: 15 residues. The germline V gene has CDR1 MNHEY and CDR2 SVGAGI. CDR3 amino acids: CASRHRDRTYNEQFF. The CDR3 region has the DNA TGTGCCAGCAGACACCGGGACAGGACCTACAATGAGCAGTTCTTC.

The CDR3 bases are TGTGCCAGCAGCCCAGAGGCGAGGGCAAACACTGAAGCTTTCTTT. Protein sequence: CASSPEARANTEAFF. The chain employs TRBV7-6 and TRBJ1-1; D is unresolved. Germline V CDR1 and CDR2: SGHVS, FNYEAQ. The CDR3 covers 15 residues. V lost 5 bases and J lost 2, with 15 bases in between.